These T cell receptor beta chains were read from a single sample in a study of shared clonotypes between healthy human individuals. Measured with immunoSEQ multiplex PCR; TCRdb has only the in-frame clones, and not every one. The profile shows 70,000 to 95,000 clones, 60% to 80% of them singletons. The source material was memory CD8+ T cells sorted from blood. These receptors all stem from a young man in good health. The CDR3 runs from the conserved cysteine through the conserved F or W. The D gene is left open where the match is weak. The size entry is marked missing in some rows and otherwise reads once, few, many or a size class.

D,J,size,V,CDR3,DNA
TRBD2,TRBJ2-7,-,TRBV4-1,CASSQGAGGRTYEQYF,TGCGCCAGCAGCCAAGGGGCGGGAGGGAGAACCTACGAGCAGTACTTC
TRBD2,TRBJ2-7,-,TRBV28,CASSHGLAGVFYEQYF,TGTGCCAGCAGCCACGGACTAGCGGGAGTTTTCTACGAGCAGTACTTC
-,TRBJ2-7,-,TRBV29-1,CSVGAGTSLVQYF,TGCAGCGTTGGGGCTGGAACGAGCCTAGTGCAGTACTTC
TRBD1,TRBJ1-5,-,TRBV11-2,CASSLDPTGGGNQPQHF,TGTGCCAGCAGCTTAGACCCGACAGGGGGCGGCAATCAGCCCCAGCATTTT
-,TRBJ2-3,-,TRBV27,CASSPIGGDTQYF,TGTGCCAGCAGTCCCATAGGGGGAGATACGCAGTATTTT
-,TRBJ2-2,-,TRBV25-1,CASTDRGGELFF,TGTGCCAGCACCGATCGCGGCGGGGAGCTGTTTTTT
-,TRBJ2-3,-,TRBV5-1,CASSLVGFSTDTQYF,TGCGCCAGCAGCTTGGTGGGGTTTAGCACAGATACGCAGTATTTT
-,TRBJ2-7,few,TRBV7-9,CASSPEAGRLADEQYF,TGTGCCAGCAGCCCCGAGGCGGGGCGATTGGCGGACGAGCAGTACTTC
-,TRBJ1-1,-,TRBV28,CASSFSAGWTEAFF,TGTGCCAGCAGTTTTTCGGCAGGGTGGACTGAAGCTTTCTTT
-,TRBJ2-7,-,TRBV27,CASREGESGPSYEQYF,TGTGCCAGCAGGGAGGGGGAAAGCGGCCCCTCCTACGAGCAGTACTTC
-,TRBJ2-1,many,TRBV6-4,CASSGASGRGYNEQFF,TGTGCCAGCAGTGGGGCTAGCGGCAGGGGCTACAATGAGCAGTTCTTC
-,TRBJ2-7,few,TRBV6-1,CATNSYEQYF,TGTGCCACCAACTCCTACGAGCAGTACTTC
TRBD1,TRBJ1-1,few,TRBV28,CASSDRDRGNGEAFF,TGTGCCAGCAGCGACCGGGACAGGGGAAATGGTGAAGCTTTCTTT
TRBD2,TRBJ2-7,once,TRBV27,CASSSLAEGSYEQYF,TGTGCCAGCAGTTCACTAGCGGAGGGCTCCTACGAGCAGTACTTC
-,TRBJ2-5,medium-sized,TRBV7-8,CASSLRGRGGETQYF,TGTGCCAGCAGCTTAAGAGGCAGGGGAGGCGAGACCCAGTACTTC
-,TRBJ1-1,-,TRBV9,CASSVEVGTEAFF,TGTGCCAGCAGCGTAGAAGTAGGCACTGAAGCTTTCTTT
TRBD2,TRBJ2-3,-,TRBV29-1,CSAETSGPSTDTQYF,TGCAGCGCAGAAACTAGCGGGCCCTCCACAGATACGCAGTATTTT
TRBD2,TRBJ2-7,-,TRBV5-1,CASSLNAGTSGRATYEQYF,TGCGCCAGCAGCTTAAATGCCGGGACTAGCGGGAGGGCGACCTACGAGCAGTACTTC
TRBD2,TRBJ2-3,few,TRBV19,CASSIAGASTDTQYF,TGTGCCAGCAGTATAGCGGGGGCCTCCACAGATACGCAGTATTTT
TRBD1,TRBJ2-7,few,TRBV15,CATSETNRDSQRYEQYF,TGTGCCACCAGCGAGACCAACCGGGACAGCCAGCGGTACGAGCAGTACTTC
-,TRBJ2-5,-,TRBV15,CATSRGTETQYF,TGTGCCACCAGCAGGGGAACGGAGACCCAGTACTTC
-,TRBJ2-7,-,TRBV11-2,CASSSLRTGPAYEQYF,TGTGCCAGCAGTTCTCTGAGGACTGGGCCCGCCTACGAGCAGTACTTC
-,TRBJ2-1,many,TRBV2,CASSAMWQGKSYNEQFF,TGTGCCAGCAGTGCAATGTGGCAGGGGAAATCCTACAATGAGCAGTTCTTC
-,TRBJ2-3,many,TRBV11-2,CASSLGRDVDTQYF,TGTGCCAGCAGCTTAGGGCGGGACGTGGATACGCAGTATTTT
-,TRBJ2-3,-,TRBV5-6,CASSPRFGREGSTDTQYF,TGTGCCAGCAGCCCCCGTTTCGGGCGCGAGGGGAGCACAGATACGCAGTATTTT
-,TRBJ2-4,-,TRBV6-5,CASSYGGGGNIQYF,TGTGCCAGCAGTTACGGAGGGGGAGGGAACATTCAGTACTTC
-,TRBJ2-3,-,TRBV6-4,CASSDRGSDTQYF,TGTGCCAGCAGTGACAGGGGATCCGATACGCAGTATTTT
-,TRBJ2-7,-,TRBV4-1,CASSQHQSLFGPIEQYF,TGCGCCAGCAGCCAGCATCAGTCGTTATTTGGGCCCATCGAGCAGTACTTC
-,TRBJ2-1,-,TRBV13,CASSLGTAANEQFF,TGTGCCAGCAGCTTAGGGACTGCCGCCAATGAGCAGTTCTTC
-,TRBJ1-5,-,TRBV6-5,CASSYSREGNQPQHF,TGTGCCAGCAGTTACTCGAGGGAGGGCAATCAGCCCCAGCATTTT
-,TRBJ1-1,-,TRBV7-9,CASSLLRSEAFF,TGTGCCAGCAGCTTATTGAGGTCGGAAGCTTTCTTT
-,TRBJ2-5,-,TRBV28,CASSLGRGFQETQYF,TGTGCCAGCAGCCTAGGACGGGGGTTTCAAGAGACCCAGTACTTC
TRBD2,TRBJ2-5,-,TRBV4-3,CASSQLWLAGGQETQYF,TGCGCCAGCAGCCAACTATGGCTAGCGGGAGGTCAAGAGACCCAGTACTTC
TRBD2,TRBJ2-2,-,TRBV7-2,CASSLSSGRSGELFF,TGTGCCAGCAGCTTATCTAGCGGGAGGTCCGGGGAGCTGTTTTTT
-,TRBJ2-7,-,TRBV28,CAIEGDPYEQYF,TGTGCCATCGAAGGGGATCCCTACGAGCAGTACTTC
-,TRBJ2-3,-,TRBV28,CASSLDSSRTDTQYF,TGTGCCAGCAGTCTCGACTCCTCCCGCACAGATACGCAGTATTTT
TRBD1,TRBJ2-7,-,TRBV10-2,CASSAGGAYEQYF,TGCGCCAGCAGTGCAGGGGGCGCCTACGAGCAGTACTTC
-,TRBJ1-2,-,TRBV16,CASSDRRDGAYGYTF,TGTGCCAGCAGCGATAGACGGGACGGAGCGTATGGCTACACCTTC
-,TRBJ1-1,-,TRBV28,CASNTGAGTEAFF,TGTGCCAGCAATACGGGGGCTGGCACTGAAGCTTTCTTT
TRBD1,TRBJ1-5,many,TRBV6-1,CASSDEGAGNQPQHF,TGTGCCAGCAGTGACGAGGGGGCGGGGAATCAGCCCCAGCATTTT
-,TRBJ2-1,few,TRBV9,CASSPTPRANEQFF,TGTGCCAGCAGCCCCACGCCTAGGGCCAATGAGCAGTTCTTC
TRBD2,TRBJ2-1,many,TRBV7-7,CASSQLPGLAGEQQFF,TGTGCTAGCAGCCAGCTTCCGGGACTAGCGGGAGAACAGCAGTTCTTC
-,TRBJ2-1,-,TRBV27,CASSLQGSLGPYNEQFF,TGTGCCAGCAGTTTACAGGGATCGCTAGGACCCTACAATGAGCAGTTCTTC